The rows below give T cell receptor beta chains drawn from one sample of a study of blood T cells in healthy people across ages. Using its own MiXCR run on the 5' RACE reads, TCRdb lists one record per CDR3 protein. The sample consists of almost 800,000 distinct CDR3 sequences, about 62% of them appearing once. The sequenced sample consisted of blood. These receptors were taken from a man aged 25 to 45 in good health. CDR3s leave out the opening cysteine and the closing phenylalanine or tryptophan. The order of the fields is V gene, clone size, J gene, CDR3 protein. Size tells how often a clone was seen (once, few, many) or the class of an expanded clone, and some rows leave it out.

TRBV29-1,few,TRBJ2-4,SVGDRAQQY
TRBV3-1,once,TRBJ2-7,ASSPRQGGRYEQY
TRBV12-3/TRBV12-4,few,TRBJ2-3,ASSLARGRTDTQY
TRBV20-1,-,TRBJ2-7,SATSGGAVSYEQY
TRBV20-1,-,TRBJ1-6,SARVSARGLWPLH
TRBV10-3,-,TRBJ2-5,AIKSGLAGWETQY
TRBV5-1,-,TRBJ2-6,ASSRAGTTGANVLT
TRBV20-1,-,TRBJ1-1,SAKDQGGLFTEAF
TRBV5-1,-,TRBJ2-3,ASSPEGGRTDTQY
TRBV12-3/TRBV12-4,-,TRBJ1-5,ASSLATGTSNQPQH